The clone carrying this T cell receptor (beta chain) occurred a few times. What it binds is unknown. These data belong to a study of blood T cells in healthy people across ages. Whenever a sample was processed, at least 6 million PBMCs were isolated. This CDR3 spans 15 amino acids. The ends lost 4 bases at V and 2 bases at J; junction bases unmatched: 5. Germline V gene data show CDR1 as SGHRS and CDR2 as YFSETQ. Sample-barcoded 5' priming and a J-beta primer mix drove a second PCR of roughly 7 to 11 cycles. TCRdb re-called the 5' RACE reads through MiXCR, storing one row per CDR3 protein. The table lists about 670,000 distinct CDR3 sequences, over 40% of them singletons. Study-wide results and caveats: Possibly, changes in expanded clonotypes were confounded because donor CMV status was unknown. PBMCs that were unsorted prevented a conclusive naive versus antigen-experienced comparison. Measured against age, TCR beta diversity per million T cells decreased in a roughly linear manner.

Sequences were obtained from blood. The chain couples TRBV5-1 to TRBJ2-7, with 11 bases identical to TRBD1. The source is a man aged 80 or over in good health. In nucleotides, the CDR3 is TGCGCCAGCAGCACGGACAGGGGGCGCCCCTACGAGCAGTACTTC. It specifies CASSTDRGRPYEQYF.